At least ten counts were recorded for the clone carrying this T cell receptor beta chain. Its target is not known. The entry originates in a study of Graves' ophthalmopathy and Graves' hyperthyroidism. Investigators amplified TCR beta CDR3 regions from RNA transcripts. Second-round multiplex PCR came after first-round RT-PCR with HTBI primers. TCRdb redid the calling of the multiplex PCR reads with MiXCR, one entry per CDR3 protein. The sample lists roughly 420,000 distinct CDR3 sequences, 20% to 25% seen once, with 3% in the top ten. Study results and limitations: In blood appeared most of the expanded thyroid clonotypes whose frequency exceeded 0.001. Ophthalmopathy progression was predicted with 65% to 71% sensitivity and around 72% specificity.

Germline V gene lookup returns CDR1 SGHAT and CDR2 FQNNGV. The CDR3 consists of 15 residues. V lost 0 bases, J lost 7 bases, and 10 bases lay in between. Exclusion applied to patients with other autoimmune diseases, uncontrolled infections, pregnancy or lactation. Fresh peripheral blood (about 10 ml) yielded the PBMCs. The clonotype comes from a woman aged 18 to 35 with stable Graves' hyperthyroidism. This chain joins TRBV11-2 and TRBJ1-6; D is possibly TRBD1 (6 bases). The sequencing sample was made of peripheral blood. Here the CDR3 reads CASSLEAGANSPLHF. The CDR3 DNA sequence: TGTGCCAGCAGCTTAGAGGCAGGGGCAAATTCACCCCTCCACTTT.